Shown below are 5 T cell receptor beta chains from a single sample sequenced in a study of shared clonotypes between healthy human individuals. Libraries were prepared by immunoSEQ multiplex PCR; TCRdb keeps only in-frame clonotypes and omits some of them. The sample has about 1.5 million clones; about 98% are singletons. Sequenced: naive CD4+ T cells sorted from blood. This sample's subset: CD45RA+ positively selected. The source of these receptors is a man younger than 40 in good health.

The chain joins TRBV29-1 to TRBJ2-3, with D uncertain. CDR3 length: 12 residues. Germline CDR1 SQVTM, CDR2 ANQGSEA. Trimming pared 2 bases from V and 5 bases from J, leaving 8 bases between. The chain's CDR3 is CSVESNRDTQYF. CDR3 sequence (DNA): TGCAGCGTTGAATCCAACCGAGATACGCAGTATTTT.

Written as DNA, the CDR3 is TGTGCCAGCTGGACGGGACTAGCGGGAACTGAGCAGTTCTTC. Its translation: CASWTGLAGTEQFF. The J gene is TRBJ2-1, the V gene TRBV2; TRBD2 aligns across 13 bases. The ends lost 8 bases at V and 9 bases at J; junction bases unmatched: 7. Per germline, CDR1 SNHLY and CDR2 FYNNEI. The CDR3 length is 14 residues.

The rearrangement joins TRBV10-2 to TRBJ2-3; the match to TRBD2 covers 7 bases. The ends lost 4 bases at V and 5 bases at J; junction bases unmatched: 6. Germline V gene data show CDR1 as WSHSY and CDR2 as SAAADI. This CDR3 comprises 14 residues. CDR3 amino acids: CASSGTGGGDTQYF. The CDR3 bases are TGCGCCAGCAGTGGGACGGGAGGTGGAGATACGCAGTATTTT.

The CDR3: CASSATQVSTEAFF. The CDR3 DNA reads as TGTGCCAGCAGTGCAACTCAGGTGAGCACTGAAGCTTTCTTT. The J gene is TRBJ1-1, the V gene TRBV28; no reliable D call. This CDR3 is built from 14 residues. V shed 5 bases and J shed 4 bases, with 14 bases lying between them. Per germline, CDR1 MDHEN and CDR2 SYDVKM. Filled out from reference TRBV28 and TRBJ1-1, the complete variable domain reads DVKVTQSSRYLVKRTGEKVFLECVQDMDHENMFWYRQDPGLGLRLIYFSYDVKMKEKGDIPEGYSVSREKKERFSLILESASTNQTSMYLCASSATQVSTEAFFGQGTRLTVV.

The V call is TRBV5-4, the J call TRBJ1-2, with TRBD1 matching over 8 bases. Losses at the gene ends were 4 bases for V and 4 bases for J; bases not matched to a gene: 3. The length of the CDR3 is 13 residues. Per germline, CDR1 SGHNT and CDR2 YYREEE (reference sequence). CDR3: CASSADRGYGYTF. The CDR3 DNA reads TGTGCCAGCAGCGCTGACAGGGGCTATGGCTACACCTTC.